This note documents a single TCR beta chain sequence. The data originate from a study of cytomegalovirus exposure and HLA in healthy donors. Clones were sequenced by immunoSEQ multiplex PCR, and TCRdb holds only the in-frame ones, with some missing. The table includes more than 250,000 clones, 80% to 90% detected once. Sequences were obtained from PBMCs. The sequence came from a woman between 18 and 29 years old in good health and CMV-seronegative.

The CDR3 loop is CASSLAGDYEQYF. The CDR3, as DNA: TGTGCCAGCAGTCTAGCGGGAGACTACGAGCAGTACTTC. This rearrangement joins TRBV6-5 to TRBJ2-7, with 10 bases that match TRBD2. CDR1 MNHEY and CDR2 SVGAGI come from the germline V gene. The CDR3 is 13 amino acids. With 5 bases clipped from V and 3 bases from J, the junction kept 1 base outside the gene matches.